This TCR beta chain was observed in a study of cytomegalovirus exposure and HLA in healthy donors. After removal of 3 bases from V and 3 bases from J, the junction contained 5 bases not matched to a gene. The germline V gene has CDR1 SGHRS and CDR2 YFSETQ. This CDR3 region has 14 residues. With 60 Vbeta and 13 Jbeta primers, the PCR was carried out. Sequencing used immunoSEQ multiplex PCR; TCRdb keeps in-frame clones, though not all of them. The data contain around 100,000 clones, just under 75% of them singletons. This clone was seen only a few times. The sequenced material came from PBMCs. The sequence was obtained from a man aged 45 to 65 in good health and CMV-seropositive. The chain is built from TRBV5-1 and TRBJ1-1; 7 positions agree with TRBD1. The CDR3 is CASSSDRVHTEAFF. The CDR3 DNA is TGCGCCAGCAGCTCCGACAGGGTCCACACTGAAGCTTTCTTT.